The source of this T cell receptor (beta chain) is a study of shared clonotypes between healthy human individuals. The table came from immunoSEQ multiplex PCR; TCRdb's copy has only in-frame clones and leaves some out. This sample carries approximately 100,000 clones, around 64% of them seen once, and the ten largest clones take about 24%. Pooled CD45RO+ cells and CCR7-negative CD45RA+ TemRA cells made up CD8 memory. This TCR came from a woman in her twenties or thirties in good health. What was sequenced was memory CD8+ T cells sorted from blood. The subset here: CD45RO+ cells pooled with CCR7-negative TemRA cells.

CDR3 sequence (DNA): TGTGCCAGCAGCTTTCACGGGACCACAGATACGCAGTATTTT. This gives the protein CASSFHGTTDTQYF. The chain employs TRBV7-3 and TRBJ2-3, with D perhaps being TRBD1 or TRBD2 (5 bases each). V was clipped by 3 bases and J by 2 bases, with 9 bases between them. CDR3 length: 14 residues. Germline CDR1 and CDR2: SGHTA and FQGTGA.